This T cell receptor beta chain appears in the sequencing data of a study of T-cell reconstitution after alpha-beta-depleted transplantation in children. The study, taken as a whole, reports: After one year, T-cell counts and TCRbeta diversity mostly came from new T cells.

Points on this clonotype: What it binds is unknown.

This CDR3 spans 17 amino acids. Per the germline V gene, CDR1 is SEHNR and CDR2 is FQNEAQ (reference sequence). Trimming removed 5 bases from V and 8 bases from J; junction bases left unmatched: 16. Preparation of the TCRbeta library involved a method that used unique molecular identifiers. TCRdb re-analysed the PCR reads in MiXCR, keeping a single row per CDR3 protein. The sample yields roughly 82,000 distinct CDR3 sequences, approximately 14% seen once. The rearrangement links TRBV7-9 to TRBJ2-1, with 9 positions matching TRBD1. This clonotype was sampled from a male patient aged 2 to 9 who had a stem cell transplant for acute lymphoblastic leukemia, so the T cells may come from the graft donor. Specimen: PBMCs, mostly from graft donor cells, collected 180 days after TCRalphabeta/CD19-depleted stem cell transplant. The CDR3 loop reads CASSTRDRELEGDEQFF. DNA of the CDR3: TGTGCCAGCAGCACCCGGGACAGGGAATTGGAAGGCGATGAGCAGTTCTTC. Looking up the rest from reference TRBV7-9 and TRBJ2-1 gives the full variable domain: DTGVSQNPRHKITKRGQNVTFRCDPISEHNRLYWYRQTLGQGPEFLTYFQNEAQLEKSRLLSDRFSAERPKGSFSTLEIQRTEQGDSAMYLCASSTRDRELEGDEQFFGPGTRLTVL.